One sample yielded the 21 T cell receptor beta chains listed below, sequenced in a study of T cells in Graves' hyperthyroidism and ophthalmopathy. Template material for amplifying TCR beta CDR3 regions consisted of RNA transcripts. HTBI primers drove first-round RT-PCR of the TCR CDR3. TCRdb re-analysed the multiplex PCR reads in MiXCR, keeping a single row per CDR3 protein. The sample has some 510,000 distinct CDR3 sequences, 40% to 55% seen once. Sequencing used peripheral blood or thyroid tissue (not recorded which). These receptors originate from a woman between 18 and 29 years old with Graves' hyperthyroidism.

The rearrangement uses TRBV7-9 and TRBJ2-7, with 9 bases lining up with TRBD2. This CDR3 contains 15 residues. Germline loops: CDR1 SEHNR, CDR2 FQNEAQ (reference sequence). The V segment lost 6 bases and the J segment 5 bases; nucleotides outside the gene matches: 11. This CDR3 reads CASSLSGGRGDEQYF. CDR3 sequence (DNA): TGTGCCAGCAGTTTATCGGGCGGGAGGGGGGACGAGCAGTACTTC. The whole variable domain, filled in from reference TRBV7-9 and TRBJ2-7, reads DTGVSQNPRHKITKRGQNVTFRCDPISEHNRLYWYRQTLGQGPEFLTYFQNEAQLEKSRLLSDRFSAERPKGSFSTLEIQRTEQGDSAMYLCASSLSGGRGDEQYFGPGTRLTVT.

In its sample, this clonotype was seen once. The chain joins TRBV7-8 to TRBJ2-2; D unclear. V lost 3 bases to trimming and J lost 3 bases, with 11 bases between them. CDR1 and CDR2 (germline): SGHVS, FQNEAQ. The CDR3 is 15 amino acids. CDR3 region: CASSFVSSYTGELFF. CDR3 nucleotide sequence: TGTGCCAGCAGCTTTGTATCTTCCTACACCGGGGAGCTGTTTTTT.

This chain links TRBV29-1 with TRBJ2-5; either TRBD1 or TRBD2 may supply D (7 bases each). Trimming shortened V by 3 bases and J by 5 bases, and 16 bases separated the two germline ends. CDR3 length: 14 amino acids. The germline CDR1 and CDR2 sequences are SQVTM and ANQGSEA. The CDR3 DNA follows: TGCAGCGTTGATGGGGCAGGGGGGGACGAGACCCAGTACTTC. The encoded protein is CSVDGAGGDETQYF.

CDR3 protein: CSGRTGLQETQYF. CDR3 bases: TGCAGCGGCAGGACAGGCCTTCAAGAGACCCAGTACTTC. This rearrangement joins TRBV29-1 to TRBJ2-5; TRBD1 aligns across 7 bases. The CDR3 covers 13 residues. The germline V gene encodes CDR1 SQVTM and CDR2 ANQGSEA. With V trimmed by 7 bases and J by 2 bases, 7 bases remained unmatched. Full variable domain (missing parts from reference TRBV29-1 and TRBJ2-5): SAVISQKPSRDICQRGTSLTIQCQVDSQVTMMFWYRQQPGQSLTLIATANQGSEATYESGFVIDKFPISRPNLTFSTLTVSNMSPEDSSIYLCSGRTGLQETQYFGPGTRLLVL.

This clonotype has only a few counts. The J gene is TRBJ1-4, the V gene TRBV20-1; weak D call: TRBD1 (5 bases). The CDR3 spans 17 residues. V was shortened by 5 bases and J by 0 bases, with 19 bases between the two germline ends. Looked up from germline, CDR1 is DFQATT and CDR2 is SNEGSKA (reference sequence). The CDR3 protein is CSAPHPNDRSTNEKLFF. CDR3 DNA sequence: TGCAGTGCTCCCCACCCAAACGACAGATCAACTAATGAAAAACTGTTTTTT.

A note on this clonotype: This may stem from a read error, because a much larger clone lies one nucleotide away. V is TRBV20-1 and J is TRBJ1-1; the match to TRBD1 covers 7 bases. The trim removed 3 bases at V and 5 bases at J, leaving 6 bases unmatched. CDR1 is DFQATT and CDR2 is SNEGSKA in the germline V gene (reference sequence). CDR3 length: 13 residues. CDR3 in DNA: TGCAGTGCTAGTCGGACAGGACGAACTGAAGCTTTCTTT. Encoded protein: CSASRTGRTEAFF.

This clonotype came up many times. The chain joins TRBV2 to TRBJ1-2; weak D call: TRBD1 (6 bases). The length of the CDR3 is 15 residues. V was shortened by 5 bases and J by 3 bases, with 16 bases between the two germline ends. Germline V gives CDR1 SNHLY, CDR2 FYNNEI. CDR3 amino acids: CASSIRDTSYYGYTF. CDR3 DNA sequence: TGTGCCAGCAGTATCCGGGACACTTCTTACTATGGCTACACCTTC.

In the case of this clonotype: At one end, the junction sequence differs from germline, possibly due to a read error. The rearrangement uses TRBV7-9 and TRBJ1-1; D is unclear. Germline V CDR1 and CDR2: SEHNR, FQNEAQ (reference sequence). The CDR3 totals 13 residues. This chain's CDR3 is CASSLVGNTEVFF. CDR3 coding DNA: TGTGCCAGCAGCTTGGTGGGGAACACTGAAGTTTTCTTT.

The chain is built from TRBV10-2 and TRBJ2-5, with 14 positions matching TRBD2. Germline V gene lookup returns CDR1 WSHSY and CDR2 SAAADI. The CDR3 is 19 amino acids. The ends lost 2 bases at V and 1 base at J; junction bases unmatched: 9. As DNA, the CDR3 is TGCGCCAGCAGTGAGCCCAGACTAGCGGGAGGGCCCTCCCAAGAGACCCAGTACTTC. This codes for CASSEPRLAGGPSQETQYF.

In this sample, this clonotype turned up many times. The chain links TRBV2 to TRBJ1-1; 11 bases are a match to TRBD1. The CDR3 consists of 13 residues. CDR1 SNHLY and CDR2 FYNNEI come from the germline V gene. The trim removed 3 bases at V and 7 bases at J, leaving 1 base unmatched. The CDR3: CASSEGQGDEAFF. CDR3 nucleotides: TGTGCCAGCAGTGAGGGACAGGGGGATGAAGCTTTCTTT.

V gene TRBV7-2 combines with J gene TRBJ1-1, with D perhaps TRBD1 (5 bases). This CDR3 comprises 15 residues. Trimming took off 3 bases at V and 1 base at J, with 12 bases between the two ends. Germline-derived CDR1 and CDR2 are SGHTA and FQGNSA. The CDR3 sequence is CASSLDQGANTEAFF. The DNA for the CDR3 is TGTGCCAGCAGCTTGGATCAGGGTGCGAACACTGAAGCTTTCTTT.

This chain joins TRBV20-1 and TRBJ2-6; D might be TRBD2 (6 bases). V was pared by 1 base and J by 2 bases, with 21 bases between. The CDR3 has 19 residues. CDR1 is DFQATT, CDR2 SNEGSKA, per germline (reference sequence). CDR3 sequence (DNA): TGCAGTGCTAGAGGCGCCGGGAGCCCCGAGGGAGCTGGGGCCAACGTCCTGACTTTC. As protein: CSARGAGSPEGAGANVLTF.

Ten or more counts support this clonotype. The gene calls are TRBV7-9 and TRBJ1-4; D is unresolved. Germline values: CDR1 SEHNR, CDR2 FQNEAQ (reference sequence). The CDR3 has 13 amino acids. Trimming removed 4 bases at V and 8 bases at J, with 11 bases between. CDR3 sequence reads: CASSSGRAEKLFF. DNA of the CDR3: TGTGCCAGCAGCTCCGGGAGGGCCGAAAAACTGTTTTTT.

On this clonotype: A much larger clone sits a single nucleotide away, making a read error possible. This chain connects TRBV25-1 to TRBJ1-2; 8 nucleotides agree with TRBD1. This CDR3 is built from 14 residues. In germline, CDR1 is MGHDK, CDR2 SYGVNS. The CDR3 region is CVSSYSTGGYGYTF. DNA of the CDR3: TGTGTCAGCAGTTACTCAACAGGGGGCTATGGCTACACCTTC.

Turning to this clonotype: The junction and the germline gene differ at one end; a read error may be behind it. This chain's CDR3 is CASSPLHITNEKLFF. In nucleotides, the CDR3 is TGTGCCAGCAGCCCCCTCCACATTACTAATGAAAAACTGTTTTTT. The chain carries TRBV5-1 and TRBJ1-4; no firm D call. Germline-derived CDR1 and CDR2 are SGHRS and YFSETQ. The CDR3 extends over 15 amino acids.

Turning to this clonotype: A clone one base away is much larger, so this may be a read error. CDR3 region: CVSSDWGSSYEQYF. For the CDR3, the DNA is TGTGTCAGCAGTGATTGGGGCAGTTCCTACGAGCAGTACTTC. The J gene is TRBJ2-7, the V gene TRBV2, with D tentatively TRBD1 (5 bases). This CDR3 has 14 residues. The germline V gene encodes CDR1 SNHLY and CDR2 FYNNEI.

The table lists this clonotype with a count of one. The V and J genes are TRBV5-1 and TRBJ1-2; tentative D call: TRBD1 (6 bases). The CDR3 is made up of 16 amino acids. Germline loops: CDR1 SGHRS, CDR2 YFSETQ. The ends were cut back, 0 bases at V and 1 base at J, with 13 bases in the middle. The CDR3 region is CASSLAQGKLNYGYTF. The CDR3 DNA reads as TGCGCCAGCAGCTTGGCGCAGGGGAAGCTTAACTATGGCTACACCTTC.

This clonotype has only a few counts. This chain uses TRBV7-6 with TRBJ2-7; 8 bases are a match to TRBD2. The CDR3 sequence is 15 residues long. The germline V gene has CDR1 SGHVS and CDR2 FNYEAQ. The V segment lost 5 bases and the J segment 4 bases; nucleotides outside the gene matches: 10. The CDR3 sequence: CASSGRAGVRYEQYF. Here the CDR3 DNA reads TGTGCCAGCAGCGGACGAGCGGGAGTTAGGTACGAGCAGTACTTC.

The J gene is TRBJ1-5, the V gene TRBV7-6; possibly TRBD1 for D (5 bases). The V gene lost 0 bases and the J gene lost 6 bases, with 9 bases spanning the gap. The CDR3 has 14 residues. Germline V gene lookup returns CDR1 SGHVS and CDR2 FNYEAQ. CDR3 nucleotide sequence: TGTGCCAGCAGCTTAGCAGGGGTTAGTCAGCCCCAGCATTTT. It specifies CASSLAGVSQPQHF. The complete variable domain, with remaining parts taken from reference TRBV7-6 and TRBJ1-5, reads GAGVSQSPRYKVTKRGQDVALRCDPISGHVSLYWYRQALGQGPEFLTYFNYEAQQDKSGLPNDRFSAERPEGSISTLTIQRTEQRDSAMYRCASSLAGVSQPQHFGDGTRLSIL.

This sequence joins TRBV4-2 and TRBJ2-7; 9 nucleotides align to TRBD1. CDR3 size: 16 residues. The germline gives CDR1 LGHNA, CDR2 YNFKEQ. With 1 base clipped from V and 4 bases from J, the junction kept 8 bases outside the gene matches. The CDR3 loop is CASSQVGGTGLYEQYF. CDR3 coding DNA: TGTGCCAGCAGCCAAGTTGGGGGGACAGGGTTGTACGAGCAGTACTTC.

J is TRBJ2-7 and V is TRBV7-9, with D possibly called TRBD1 or TRBD2 (5 bases each). CDR1 is SEHNR and CDR2 is FQNEAQ in the germline V gene (reference sequence). The CDR3 runs 15 residues. V lost 0 bases to trimming and J lost 4 bases, with 13 bases between them. The CDR3 here is CASSLARAGMYEQYF. The CDR3, as DNA: TGTGCCAGCAGCTTAGCGAGGGCAGGGATGTACGAGCAGTACTTC.